The sequence of this T cell receptor beta chain was determined in a study of T cell responses to AZD1222 COVID-19 vaccine. Sequencing was performed with immunoSEQ multiplex PCR; in TCRdb, only in-frame clones are kept and a portion is missing. The sample lists 80,000 to 100,000 clones, 85% to 90% occurring once. The V end lost 6 bases, the J end lost 5 bases, and 7 bases lay between the germline ends. The CDR3 sequence is 10 residues long. In germline, CDR1 is SQVTM, CDR2 ANQGSEA. A remark on this clone: The antigen is undetermined.

Study-wide points: Baseline seropositivity characterized only 5 or 6 AZD1222 recipients. A mostly white British donor set with more females was recruited, and clonal diversity was possibly underestimated. Across spike, vaccine-associated CD4 TCRs were found, dominant at 160-218 and 743-854. No day 14 peak samples; only post-peak repertoires were characterized.

The TCR was taken from an adult in good health. The chain employs TRBV29-1 and TRBJ2-5; D unclear. The starting material was peripheral blood, obtained on day 0 of MenACWY control vaccination. The CDR3 loop reads CSVGRETQYF. The CDR3 DNA reads as TGCAGCGTGGGCAGGGAGACCCAGTACTTC. The variable domain in full, completed from reference TRBV29-1 and TRBJ2-5, reads SAVISQKPSRDICQRGTSLTIQCQVDSQVTMMFWYRQQPGQSLTLIATANQGSEATYESGFVIDKFPISRPNLTFSTLTVSNMSPEDSSIYLCSVGRETQYFGPGTRLLVL.